This T cell receptor beta chain was retrieved from a study of T cells in localized non-small cell lung cancer. Germline V gene lookup returns CDR1 SGHRS and CDR2 YFSETQ. Unmatched junction bases numbered 11, after V lost 2 bases and J lost 12 bases. The CDR3 runs 17 residues. Method: immunoSEQ multiplex PCR; TCRdb's copy keeps in-frame clones and lacks some. The sample includes 30,000 to 40,000 clones, roughly 86% seen only once; the top ten take under 5%. The sequencing used peripheral blood, collected before any cancer treatment. The genes are TRBV5-1 and TRBJ2-1, with 16 bases fitting TRBD2. This sequence was found in a woman between 40 and 69 years old with stage I lung adenocarcinoma. CDR3 in DNA: TGCGCCAGCAGCTTAGACAACTCGGGACTAGCGGGGGGGCCGCAGTTCTTC. Protein: CASSLDNSGLAGGPQFF.